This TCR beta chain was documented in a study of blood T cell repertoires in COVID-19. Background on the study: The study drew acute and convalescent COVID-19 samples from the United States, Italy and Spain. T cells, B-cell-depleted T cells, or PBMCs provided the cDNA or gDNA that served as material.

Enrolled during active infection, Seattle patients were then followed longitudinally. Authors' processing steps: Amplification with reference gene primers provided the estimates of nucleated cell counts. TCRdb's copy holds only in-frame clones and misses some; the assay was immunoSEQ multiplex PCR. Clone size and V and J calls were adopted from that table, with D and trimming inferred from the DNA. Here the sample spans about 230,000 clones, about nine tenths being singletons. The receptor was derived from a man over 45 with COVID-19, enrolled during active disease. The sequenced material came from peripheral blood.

CDR3 nucleotides: TGTGCCAGCAGCCCACTGACTCGCGGGGAGTACCAAGAGACCCAGTACTTC. This codes for CASSPLTRGEYQETQYF. The V call is TRBV5-4, the J call TRBJ2-5, with D perhaps TRBD2 (6 bases). Germline values: CDR1 SGHNT, CDR2 YYREEE (reference sequence). Deletions cut 4 bases from V and 0 bases from J, with 19 bases between. This CDR3 is built from 17 residues.